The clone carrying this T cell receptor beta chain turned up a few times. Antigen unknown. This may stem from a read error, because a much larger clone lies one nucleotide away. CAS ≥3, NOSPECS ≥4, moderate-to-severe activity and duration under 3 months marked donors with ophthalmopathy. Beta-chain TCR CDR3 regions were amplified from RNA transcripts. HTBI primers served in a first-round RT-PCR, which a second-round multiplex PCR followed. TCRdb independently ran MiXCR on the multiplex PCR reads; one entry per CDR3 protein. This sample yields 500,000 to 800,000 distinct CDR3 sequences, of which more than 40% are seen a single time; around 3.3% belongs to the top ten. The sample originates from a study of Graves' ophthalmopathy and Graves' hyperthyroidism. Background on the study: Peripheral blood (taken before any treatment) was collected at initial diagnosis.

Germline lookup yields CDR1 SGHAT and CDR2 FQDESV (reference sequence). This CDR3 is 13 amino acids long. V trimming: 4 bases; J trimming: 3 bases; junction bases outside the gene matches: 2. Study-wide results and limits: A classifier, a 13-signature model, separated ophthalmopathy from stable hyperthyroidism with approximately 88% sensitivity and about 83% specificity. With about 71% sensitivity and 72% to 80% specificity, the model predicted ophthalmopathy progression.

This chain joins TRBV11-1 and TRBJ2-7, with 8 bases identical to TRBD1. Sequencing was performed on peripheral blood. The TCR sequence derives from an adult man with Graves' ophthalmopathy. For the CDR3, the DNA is TGTGCCAGCAGCTCGGGACAGGACTACGAGCAGTACTTC. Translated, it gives CASSSGQDYEQYF.